The entry that follows covers one T cell receptor beta chain sequence. What it recognizes is unknown. This entry comes from a study of vaccination and CD4 T cells after COVID-19. Study in general: Convalescent individuals numbered four females and six males, two being Hispanic. The post-COVID samples were taken a median about three months after diagnosis, anywhere from 35 to 161.

The treatment was: roughly 10-day PBMC culture with coronavirus spike peptide pools or control peptides (ViraFEST assay). The Oncomine TCR Beta short-read assay was applied to DNA of cultured CD4+ T cells. TCRdb independently ran MiXCR on the PCR reads; one entry per CDR3 protein. The sample has tens of thousands of distinct CDR3 sequences, about 64% seen once; the top ten hold around 15%. V was cut by 4 bases and J by 10 bases, with 16 bases left in between. This CDR3 is built from 13 residues. Per germline, CDR1 SNHLY and CDR2 FYNNEI. The receptor was isolated from a human donor who received a COVID-19 vaccine. The J gene is TRBJ1-1, the V gene TRBV2; a possible D gene is TRBD1 (5 bases). Sequencing used CD4+ T cells from blood, cultured in vitro, obtained after SARS-CoV-2 vaccination. The CDR3, as DNA: TGTGCCAGCAGTGCTTGGGACCTCTTCGGAGCTTTCTTT. The encoded protein is CASSAWDLFGAFF.